This TCR beta chain derives from a study of CD8+ T cells in alopecia areata. Whole-study results and caveats: Relative to normal scalp, lesional scalp, especially alopecia totalis/universalis, showed higher clonality. Uncertainty about whether baseline CD8+ expansion is linked to response remains, with one nonresponder.

Stated treatment: oral pan-JAK inhibitor, 5-10 mg twice daily. Researchers took lesional scalp punch biopsies and peripheral blood from people who were alopecia areata patients. This clone was observed a few times. Its antigen is not known. The sample has other DNA sequences that encode this CDR3 too. The CDR3 runs 12 residues. Trimming shortened V by 4 bases and J by 5 bases, and 6 bases separated the two germline ends. Germline values: CDR1 SNHLY, CDR2 FYNNEI. RNA was extracted and reverse transcribed into cDNA as the sequencing template. Sequencing was performed with immunoSEQ multiplex PCR; in TCRdb, only in-frame clones are kept and a portion is missing. The top ten clones hold approximately 5.1% of a sample with over 150,000 clones, more than 45% of them seen once.

The J gene is TRBJ2-1, the V gene TRBV2; D not certain. The input for sequencing was CD4+ T cells sorted from blood, taken at week 24, from a patient treated with tofacitinib. This clonotype was sampled from a human donor with alopecia areata. The CDR3: CASSGQNNEQFF. In DNA, the CDR3 is TGTGCCAGCAGTGGCCAGAACAATGAGCAGTTCTTC.